This T cell receptor (beta chain) appears in the sequencing data of a study of blood T cell repertoires in COVID-19. V was trimmed by 3 bases and J by 5 bases, leaving 21 bases between them. Germline CDR1 and CDR2: SGHRS and YFSETQ. This CDR3 has 17 residues. Profiled with immunoSEQ multiplex PCR; TCRdb holds only in-frame clones, not every one. This sample has around 360,000 clones, with about 87% found just once. V is TRBV5-1 and J is TRBJ2-1; no reliable D call. Sequences were obtained from PBMCs or T cells enriched from blood (not recorded which). This TCR derives from a man aged 35-49 years in a cohort exposed to, infected with or recovered from COVID-19 (not recorded which). This CDR3 reads CASSSQYYSLSHNEQFF. The CDR3 DNA is TGCGCCAGCAGCTCCCAGTACTACTCTCTTTCGCACAATGAGCAGTTCTTC.